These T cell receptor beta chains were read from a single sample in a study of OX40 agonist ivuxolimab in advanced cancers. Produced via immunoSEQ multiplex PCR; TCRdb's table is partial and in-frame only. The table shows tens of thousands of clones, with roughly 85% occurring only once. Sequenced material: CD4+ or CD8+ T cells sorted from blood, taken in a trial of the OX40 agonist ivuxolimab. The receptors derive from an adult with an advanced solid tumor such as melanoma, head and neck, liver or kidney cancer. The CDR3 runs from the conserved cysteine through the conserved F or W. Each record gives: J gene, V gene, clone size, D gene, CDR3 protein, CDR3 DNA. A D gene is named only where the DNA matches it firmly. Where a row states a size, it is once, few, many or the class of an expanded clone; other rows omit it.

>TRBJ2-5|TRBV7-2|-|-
CASSERFQETQYF
TGTGCCAGCAGCGAAAGATTTCAAGAGACCCAGTACTTC
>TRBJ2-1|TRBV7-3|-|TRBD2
CASSPGLAGVDEQFF
TGTGCCAGCAGCCCGGGACTAGCGGGAGTAGATGAGCAGTTCTTC
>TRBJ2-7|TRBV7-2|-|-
CASSNGLGEQYF
TGTGCCAGCAGCAACGGCTTGGGCGAGCAGTACTTC
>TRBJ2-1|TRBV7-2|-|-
CASSLSSDNEQFF
TGTGCCAGCAGCTTATCCTCGGACAATGAGCAGTTCTTC
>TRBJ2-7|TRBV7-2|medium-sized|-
CASSGDISYEQYF
TGTGCCAGCAGCGGGGACATATCCTACGAGCAGTACTTC
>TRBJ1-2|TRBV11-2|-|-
CASSLVRDDGYTF
TGTGCCAGCAGCTTAGTCAGGGACGATGGCTACACCTTC
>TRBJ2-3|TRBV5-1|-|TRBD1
CASSRLDRGQGDTQYF
TGCGCCAGCAGCCGCTTGGACAGGGGGCAAGGAGATACGCAGTATTTT
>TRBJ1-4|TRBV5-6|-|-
CASSFITEGNEKLFF
TGTGCCAGCAGCTTCATTACGGAGGGTAATGAAAAACTGTTTTTT
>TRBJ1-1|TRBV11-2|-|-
CASSLRSRTEAFF
TGTGCCAGCAGCTTGCGGTCGCGCACTGAAGCTTTCTTT
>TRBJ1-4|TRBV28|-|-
CASTPAEGYNEKLFF
TGCGCCAGCACCCCCGCGGAAGGCTATAATGAAAAACTGTTTTTT
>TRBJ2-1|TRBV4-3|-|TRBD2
CASSSGGANEQLF
TGCGCCAGCAGTAGCGGGGGGGCCAATGAGCAGCTCTTC
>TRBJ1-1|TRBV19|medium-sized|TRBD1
CASSWLGTGEAFF
TGTGCCAGTAGTTGGCTTGGGACAGGGGAAGCTTTCTTT
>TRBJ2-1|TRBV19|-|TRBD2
CASSIGAIRGGNEQFF
TGTGCCAGTAGTATAGGGGCGATTCGGGGGGGCAATGAGCAGTTCTTC
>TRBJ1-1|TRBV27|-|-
CASSTLIARRNTEAFF
TGTGCCAGCAGTACCCTTATAGCCAGGAGGAACACTGAAGCTTTCTTT
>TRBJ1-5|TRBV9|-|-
CASSPTGDSNQPQHF
TGTGCCAGCAGCCCGACAGGAGATAGCAATCAGCCCCAGCATTTT
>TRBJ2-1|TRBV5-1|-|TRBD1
CASSRGQGNEQFF
TGCGCCAGCAGCCGGGGACAGGGGAATGAGCAGTTCTTC